The rows below give T cell receptor beta chains drawn from one sample of a study of blood T cell repertoires in COVID-19. Clones were read by immunoSEQ multiplex PCR, and TCRdb kept only the in-frame ones, dropping some. The profile shows hundreds of thousands of clones, 89% of them singletons. The sequenced sample consisted of PBMCs or T cells enriched from blood (not recorded which). Source of these receptors: a man between 60 and 75 years old who had recovered from COVID-19. Both conserved end residues are part of each CDR3. Each record gives: D gene, J gene, V gene, clone size, CDR3 DNA, CDR3 protein. The D gene is left open where the match is weak. A clone size is listed for some rows: how often the clone was seen (once, few, many), or a class if it is expanded.

d_call: NA; j_call: TRBJ1-1; v_call: TRBV27; clone_size: NA; cdr3_nt: TGTGCCAGCAGGAACGGGAGAAAGAACACTGAAGCTTTCTTT; cdr3_aa: CASRNGRKNTEAFF
d_call: NA; j_call: TRBJ2-3; v_call: TRBV21-1; clone_size: NA; cdr3_nt: TGTGCCAGCAGCAAGCGTGGGACAGGGGAAAGCACAGATACGCAGTATTTT; cdr3_aa: CASSKRGTGESTDTQYF
d_call: TRBD1; j_call: TRBJ1-5; v_call: TRBV3-1/TRBV3-2; clone_size: NA; cdr3_nt: TGTGCCAGCAGCCAAAACAGGGGGAACACCCAGCATTTT; cdr3_aa: CASSQNRGNTQHF
d_call: NA; j_call: TRBJ2-5; v_call: TRBV7-3; clone_size: NA; cdr3_nt: TGTGCCAGCAGCTTAACAGTAGGGAGCAAAGAGACCCAGTACTTC; cdr3_aa: CASSLTVGSKETQYF
d_call: TRBD2; j_call: TRBJ2-1; v_call: TRBV6-5; clone_size: NA; cdr3_nt: TGTGCCAGCAGTAGGACTAGCGGGAGTTATTATGAGCAGTTCTTC; cdr3_aa: CASSRTSGSYYEQFF
d_call: NA; j_call: TRBJ2-6; v_call: TRBV27; clone_size: NA; cdr3_nt: TGTGCCAGCAGCCCCCTCTCTGGGGCCAACGTCCTGACTTTC; cdr3_aa: CASSPLSGANVLTF
d_call: NA; j_call: TRBJ1-2; v_call: TRBV29-1; clone_size: NA; cdr3_nt: TGCAGCGTTGATACTCCAGGGAAGGACTATGGCTACACCTTC; cdr3_aa: CSVDTPGKDYGYTF
d_call: TRBD1; j_call: TRBJ1-2; v_call: TRBV29-1; clone_size: few; cdr3_nt: TGCAGCGTTTTCCCAGGGGGCTCTAACTATGGCTACACCTTC; cdr3_aa: CSVFPGGSNYGYTF
d_call: TRBD2; j_call: TRBJ2-7; v_call: TRBV9; clone_size: NA; cdr3_nt: TGTGCCAGCAGCCCAACTAGCGGAGTCTCCTACGAGCAGTACTTC; cdr3_aa: CASSPTSGVSYEQYF
d_call: TRBD1; j_call: TRBJ1-2; v_call: TRBV5-1; clone_size: NA; cdr3_nt: TGCGCCAGCAGCTTGGGACAGGGGAACGGCTACACCTTC; cdr3_aa: CASSLGQGNGYTF
d_call: NA; j_call: TRBJ2-1; v_call: TRBV7-9; clone_size: NA; cdr3_nt: TGTGCCAGCAGCTTAAACCCAACGGGCAATGAGCAGTTCTTC; cdr3_aa: CASSLNPTGNEQFF
d_call: TRBD1; j_call: TRBJ1-4; v_call: TRBV7-9; clone_size: NA; cdr3_nt: TGTGCCAGCAGCATATCCGGGACAGGGGACGAAAAACTGTTTTTT; cdr3_aa: CASSISGTGDEKLFF
d_call: TRBD1; j_call: TRBJ2-2; v_call: TRBV5-1; clone_size: NA; cdr3_nt: TGCGCCAGCAGCTGGGCCGACAGGGGAAACACCGGGGAGCTGTTTTTT; cdr3_aa: CASSWADRGNTGELFF
d_call: TRBD2; j_call: TRBJ2-3; v_call: TRBV11-2; clone_size: NA; cdr3_nt: TGTGCCAGCAGCTTAGCGGGGTCGGCGGGAGGTACGCAGTATTTT; cdr3_aa: CASSLAGSAGGTQYF
d_call: NA; j_call: TRBJ2-3; v_call: TRBV12-3/TRBV12-4; clone_size: NA; cdr3_nt: TGTGCCAGCAGTCCAGGTGTCGGTACGCAGTATTTT; cdr3_aa: CASSPGVGTQYF
d_call: TRBD1; j_call: TRBJ1-3; v_call: TRBV9; clone_size: NA; cdr3_nt: TGTGCCAGCAGCCCCACCGGGACAGGAGTCTCTGGAAACACCATATATTTT; cdr3_aa: CASSPTGTGVSGNTIYF
d_call: TRBD2; j_call: TRBJ2-5; v_call: TRBV2; clone_size: NA; cdr3_nt: TGTGCCAGCAGCCAGGGACTAGCGGAAGAGACCCAGTACTTC; cdr3_aa: CASSQGLAEETQYF
d_call: TRBD2; j_call: TRBJ2-4; v_call: TRBV28; clone_size: NA; cdr3_nt: TGTGCCAGCAGTTTTGGGTGGGTGAGCGGGAGGGGAAACATTCAGTACTTC; cdr3_aa: CASSFGWVSGRGNIQYF
d_call: NA; j_call: TRBJ2-7; v_call: TRBV21-1; clone_size: NA; cdr3_nt: TGTGCCAGCAGCAACAGCGGGCCTCCCTACGAGCAGTACTTC; cdr3_aa: CASSNSGPPYEQYF
d_call: NA; j_call: TRBJ1-5; v_call: TRBV5-1; clone_size: NA; cdr3_nt: TGCGCCAGCAGCTTGACAGGGTCCAATCAGCCCCAGCATTTT; cdr3_aa: CASSLTGSNQPQHF
d_call: TRBD1; j_call: TRBJ1-2; v_call: TRBV9; clone_size: NA; cdr3_nt: TGTGCCAGCAGCTCGCGACAGGGGGAGAACTATGGCTACACCTTC; cdr3_aa: CASSSRQGENYGYTF
d_call: NA; j_call: TRBJ2-2; v_call: TRBV19; clone_size: NA; cdr3_nt: TGTGCCAGTAGTATGTATGCGGCTCTAAACACCGGGGAGCTGTTTTTT; cdr3_aa: CASSMYAALNTGELFF
d_call: NA; j_call: TRBJ2-2; v_call: TRBV7-3; clone_size: NA; cdr3_nt: TGTGCCAGCAGCCTCGACTGGAACACCGGGGAGCTGTTTTTT; cdr3_aa: CASSLDWNTGELFF
d_call: TRBD1; j_call: TRBJ2-7; v_call: TRBV5-4; clone_size: once; cdr3_nt: TGTGCCAGCAGCCTCCGGGACAGGGGTCACGAGCAGTACTTC; cdr3_aa: CASSLRDRGHEQYF
d_call: NA; j_call: TRBJ1-5; v_call: TRBV6-1; clone_size: NA; cdr3_nt: TGTGCCAGCAGTGAAGATCGGACTTATCAGCCCCAGCATTTT; cdr3_aa: CASSEDRTYQPQHF
d_call: NA; j_call: TRBJ2-1; v_call: TRBV2; clone_size: NA; cdr3_nt: TGTGCCAGCAAAAACAGGGTTAGTTACAATGAGCAGTTCTTC; cdr3_aa: CASKNRVSYNEQFF
d_call: TRBD1; j_call: TRBJ1-1; v_call: TRBV9; clone_size: NA; cdr3_nt: TGTGCCAGCAGCGTAGATGGGACAGGTGGCACTGAAGCTTTCTTT; cdr3_aa: CASSVDGTGGTEAFF
d_call: TRBD1; j_call: TRBJ1-1; v_call: TRBV5-6; clone_size: NA; cdr3_nt: TGTGCCAGCAGCTCCGGGACAGGGAGCCCTGAAGCTTTCTTT; cdr3_aa: CASSSGTGSPEAFF
d_call: TRBD2; j_call: TRBJ2-3; v_call: TRBV18; clone_size: NA; cdr3_nt: TGTGCCAGCTCACCACCGGGACTAAGCGCAGATACGCAGTATTTT; cdr3_aa: CASSPPGLSADTQYF
d_call: NA; j_call: TRBJ1-2; v_call: TRBV24-1; clone_size: NA; cdr3_nt: TGTGCCACCAGTGGGAGTAACTATGGCTACACCTTC; cdr3_aa: CATSGSNYGYTF
d_call: NA; j_call: TRBJ2-5; v_call: TRBV7-7; clone_size: NA; cdr3_nt: TGTGCTAGCAGCTCCCTGGAAGGGGCCCAGTACTTC; cdr3_aa: CASSSLEGAQYF
d_call: NA; j_call: TRBJ1-2; v_call: TRBV15; clone_size: few; cdr3_nt: TGTGCCACCAGCAGAGATCGGGGAACGTTCGGCTACACCTTC; cdr3_aa: CATSRDRGTFGYTF
d_call: NA; j_call: TRBJ2-1; v_call: TRBV5-1; clone_size: NA; cdr3_nt: TGCGCCAGCGGGACACCCTCCTACAATGAGCAGTTCTTC; cdr3_aa: CASGTPSYNEQFF
d_call: TRBD2; j_call: TRBJ2-3; v_call: TRBV11-2; clone_size: NA; cdr3_nt: TGTGCCAGCAGCGACCGATTCAGCGGGAGAAGGTCAGATACGCAGTATTTT; cdr3_aa: CASSDRFSGRRSDTQYF
d_call: TRBD2; j_call: TRBJ2-2; v_call: TRBV5-6; clone_size: once; cdr3_nt: TGTGCCAGCAGTTTACCGGGACTAGCTTCCACCGGGGAGCTGTTTTTT; cdr3_aa: CASSLPGLASTGELFF
d_call: NA; j_call: TRBJ2-1; v_call: TRBV7-2; clone_size: NA; cdr3_nt: TGTGCCAGCAGCTTAGGTGGGACTCTCTCCTACAATGAGCAGTTCTTC; cdr3_aa: CASSLGGTLSYNEQFF
d_call: TRBD2; j_call: TRBJ2-7; v_call: TRBV4-1; clone_size: NA; cdr3_nt: TGCGCCAGCAGCCGCCAAAAGGCTAGCGGGAGCTACCGCCCCCTGGAGCAGTACTTC; cdr3_aa: CASSRQKASGSYRPLEQYF
d_call: TRBD2; j_call: TRBJ2-3; v_call: TRBV9; clone_size: NA; cdr3_nt: TGTGCCAGCAGCGTACTAGCGGGAGGACCAGATACGCAGTATTTT; cdr3_aa: CASSVLAGGPDTQYF
d_call: NA; j_call: TRBJ1-1; v_call: TRBV3-1/TRBV3-2; clone_size: once; cdr3_nt: TGTGCCAGCAGCAATGGACAGATCAACACTGAAGCTTTCTTT; cdr3_aa: CASSNGQINTEAFF
d_call: TRBD1; j_call: TRBJ1-1; v_call: TRBV11-2; clone_size: NA; cdr3_nt: TGTGCCAGCAGCTTACAGGGGGGCACTGAAGCTTTCTTT; cdr3_aa: CASSLQGGTEAFF
d_call: NA; j_call: TRBJ1-2; v_call: TRBV11-2; clone_size: NA; cdr3_nt: TGTGCCAGCAGCTTAAGTGCATCAGTTCCCCCGACTTCGGGCTTC; cdr3_aa: CASSLSASVPPTSGF
d_call: TRBD2; j_call: TRBJ2-7; v_call: TRBV28; clone_size: once; cdr3_nt: TGTGCCAGCACCCCGACTAGCGGGAGAGCCTACGAGCAGTACTTC; cdr3_aa: CASTPTSGRAYEQYF
d_call: TRBD1; j_call: TRBJ2-3; v_call: TRBV13; clone_size: once; cdr3_nt: TGTGCCAGCAGCCCGGGGACAGGGGCGTATTTT; cdr3_aa: CASSPGTGAYF
d_call: NA; j_call: TRBJ2-7; v_call: TRBV18; clone_size: NA; cdr3_nt: TGTGCCAGCTCACCAGTTCAGACTTTCTCCTACGAGCAGTACTTC; cdr3_aa: CASSPVQTFSYEQYF
d_call: NA; j_call: TRBJ2-7; v_call: TRBV6-4; clone_size: NA; cdr3_nt: TGTGCCAGCAGTGACGGCCCGGGGGCCTACGAGCAGTACTTC; cdr3_aa: CASSDGPGAYEQYF
d_call: NA; j_call: TRBJ2-5; v_call: TRBV7-7; clone_size: NA; cdr3_nt: TGTGCTAGCAGCTTAATCGCTCAGAAGCAAGAGACCCAGTACTTC; cdr3_aa: CASSLIAQKQETQYF
d_call: TRBD1; j_call: TRBJ1-4; v_call: TRBV15; clone_size: NA; cdr3_nt: TGTGCCACCAGCCCGAGGGGGCTGTCGACTAATGAAAAACTGTTTTTT; cdr3_aa: CATSPRGLSTNEKLFF
d_call: NA; j_call: TRBJ2-7; v_call: TRBV24-1; clone_size: NA; cdr3_nt: TGTGCCACCAGTGACTCTTCCTACGAGCAGTACTTC; cdr3_aa: CATSDSSYEQYF
d_call: NA; j_call: TRBJ2-2; v_call: TRBV21-1; clone_size: NA; cdr3_nt: TGTGCCAGAGAGAGCATGGGGACTAGCCGTAACACCGGGGAGCTGTTTTTT; cdr3_aa: CARESMGTSRNTGELFF